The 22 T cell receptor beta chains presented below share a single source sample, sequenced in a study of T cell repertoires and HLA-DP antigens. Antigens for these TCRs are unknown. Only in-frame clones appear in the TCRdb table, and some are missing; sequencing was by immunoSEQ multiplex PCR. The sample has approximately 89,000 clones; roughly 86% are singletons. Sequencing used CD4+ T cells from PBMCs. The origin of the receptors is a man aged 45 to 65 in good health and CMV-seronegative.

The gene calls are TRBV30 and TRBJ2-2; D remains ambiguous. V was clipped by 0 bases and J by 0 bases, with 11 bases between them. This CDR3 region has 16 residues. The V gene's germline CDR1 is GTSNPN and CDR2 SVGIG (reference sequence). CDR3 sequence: CAWSVGLTTNTGELFF. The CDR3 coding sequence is TGTGCCTGGAGTGTAGGTCTGACAACGAACACCGGGGAGCTGTTTTTT.

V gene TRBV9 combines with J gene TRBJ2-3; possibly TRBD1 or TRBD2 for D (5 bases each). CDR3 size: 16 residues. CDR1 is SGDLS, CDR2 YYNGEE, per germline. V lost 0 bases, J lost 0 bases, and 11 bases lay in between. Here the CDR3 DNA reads TGTGCCAGCAGCGTAGCTTCGGGACCAAGCACAGATACGCAGTATTTT. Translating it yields CASSVASGPSTDTQYF.

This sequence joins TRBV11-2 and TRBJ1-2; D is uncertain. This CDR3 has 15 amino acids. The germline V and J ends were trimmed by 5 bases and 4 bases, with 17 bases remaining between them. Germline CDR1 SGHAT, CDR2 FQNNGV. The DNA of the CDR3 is TGTGCCAGCAGCCCGAGGTCTTCCCGGTCCTATGGCTACACCTTC. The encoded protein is CASSPRSSRSYGYTF.

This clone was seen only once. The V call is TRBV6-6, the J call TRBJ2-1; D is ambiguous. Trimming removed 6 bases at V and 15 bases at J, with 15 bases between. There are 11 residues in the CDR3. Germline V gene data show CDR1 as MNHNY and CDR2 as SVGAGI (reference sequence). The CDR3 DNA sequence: TGTGCCAGCAGCCTTTTCGGAGCCGCGTTCTTC. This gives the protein CASSLFGAAFF.

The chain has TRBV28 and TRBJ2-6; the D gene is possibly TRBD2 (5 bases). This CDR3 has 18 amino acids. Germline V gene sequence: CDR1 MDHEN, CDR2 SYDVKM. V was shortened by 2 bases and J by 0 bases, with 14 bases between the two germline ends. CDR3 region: CASSLRPGTLSGANVLTF. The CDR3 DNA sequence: TGTGCCAGCAGTTTAAGGCCGGGAACACTCTCTGGGGCCAACGTCCTGACTTTC.

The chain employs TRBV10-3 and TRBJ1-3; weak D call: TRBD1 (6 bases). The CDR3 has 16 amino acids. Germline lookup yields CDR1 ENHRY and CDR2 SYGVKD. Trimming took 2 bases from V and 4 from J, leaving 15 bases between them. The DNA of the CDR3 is TGTGCCATCAGTGAGCCCCCAGGGGCAGGGGGAAACACCATATATTTT. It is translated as CAISEPPGAGGNTIYF.

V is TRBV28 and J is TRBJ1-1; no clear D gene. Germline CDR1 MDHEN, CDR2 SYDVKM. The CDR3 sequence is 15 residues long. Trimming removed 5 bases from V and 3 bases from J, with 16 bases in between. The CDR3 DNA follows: TGTGCCAGCAGTCTCCTCTCAACGAGGGACACTGAAGCTTTCTTT. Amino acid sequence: CASSLLSTRDTEAFF.

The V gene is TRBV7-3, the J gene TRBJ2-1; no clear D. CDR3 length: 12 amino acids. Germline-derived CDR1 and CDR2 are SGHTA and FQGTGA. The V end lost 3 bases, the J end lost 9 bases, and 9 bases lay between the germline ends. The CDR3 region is CASSLTVGEQFF. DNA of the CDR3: TGTGCCAGCAGCTTGACCGTGGGTGAGCAGTTCTTC.

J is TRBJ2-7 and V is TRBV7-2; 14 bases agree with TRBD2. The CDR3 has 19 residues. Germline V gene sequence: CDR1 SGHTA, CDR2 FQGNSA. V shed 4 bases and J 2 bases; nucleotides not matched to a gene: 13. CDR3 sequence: CASSSRTSGTSGGTYEQYF. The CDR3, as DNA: TGTGCCAGCAGCTCACGAACCTCCGGGACTAGCGGGGGAACCTACGAGCAGTACTTC.

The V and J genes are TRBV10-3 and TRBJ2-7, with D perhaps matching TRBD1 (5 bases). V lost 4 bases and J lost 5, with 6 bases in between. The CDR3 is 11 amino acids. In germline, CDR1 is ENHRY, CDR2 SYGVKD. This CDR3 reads CAISAGNEQYF. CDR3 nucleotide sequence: TGTGCCATCAGTGCAGGGAACGAGCAGTACTTC.

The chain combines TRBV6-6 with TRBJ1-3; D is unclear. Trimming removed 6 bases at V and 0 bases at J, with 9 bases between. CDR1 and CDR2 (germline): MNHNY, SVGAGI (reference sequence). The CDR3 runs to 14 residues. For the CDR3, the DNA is TGTGCCAGCAGGAGACTTGACTCTGGAAACACCATATATTTT. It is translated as CASRRLDSGNTIYF.

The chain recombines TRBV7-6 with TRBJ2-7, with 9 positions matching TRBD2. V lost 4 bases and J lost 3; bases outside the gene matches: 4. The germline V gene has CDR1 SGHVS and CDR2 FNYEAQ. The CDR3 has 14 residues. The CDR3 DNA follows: TGTGCCAGCAGCTCAGATAGCGGGGGCTACGAGCAGTACTTC. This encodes CASSSDSGGYEQYF.

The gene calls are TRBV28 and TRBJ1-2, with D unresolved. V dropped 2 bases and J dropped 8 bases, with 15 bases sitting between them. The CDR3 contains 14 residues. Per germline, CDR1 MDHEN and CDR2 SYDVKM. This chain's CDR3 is CASSLKAASGGYTF. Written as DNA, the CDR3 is TGTGCCAGCAGTTTAAAGGCCGCGTCGGGAGGCTACACCTTC.

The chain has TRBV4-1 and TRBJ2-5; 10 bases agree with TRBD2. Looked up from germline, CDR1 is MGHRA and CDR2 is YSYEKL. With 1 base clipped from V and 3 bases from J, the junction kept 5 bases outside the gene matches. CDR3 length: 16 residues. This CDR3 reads CASSQVSTSGEETQYF. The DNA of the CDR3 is TGCGCCAGCAGCCAAGTTTCAACTAGCGGGGAAGAGACCCAGTACTTC.

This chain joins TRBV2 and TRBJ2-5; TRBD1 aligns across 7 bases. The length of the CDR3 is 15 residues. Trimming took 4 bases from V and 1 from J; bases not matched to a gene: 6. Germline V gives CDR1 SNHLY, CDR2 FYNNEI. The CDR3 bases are TGTGCCAGCAGTGTAACGGGACAGTCCCAAGAGACCCAGTACTTC. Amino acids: CASSVTGQSQETQYF.

This CDR3 reads CASNEGGNTDTQYF. The CDR3 nucleotides read TGTGCCAGCAACGAGGGAGGGAACACAGATACGCAGTATTTT. This rearrangement joins TRBV28 to TRBJ2-3; 7 bases fit TRBD2. Germline CDR1 and CDR2: MDHEN and SYDVKM. CDR3 size: 14 residues. Trimming at V came to 7 bases and at J to 2 bases, leaving 6 bases not matched to a gene.

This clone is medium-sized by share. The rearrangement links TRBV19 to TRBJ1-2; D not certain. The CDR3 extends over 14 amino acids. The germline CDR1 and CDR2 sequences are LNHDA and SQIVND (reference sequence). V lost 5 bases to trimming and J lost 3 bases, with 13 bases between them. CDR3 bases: TGTGCCAGTAGTGTCGGAGGGATTGACTATGGCTACACCTTC. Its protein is CASSVGGIDYGYTF.

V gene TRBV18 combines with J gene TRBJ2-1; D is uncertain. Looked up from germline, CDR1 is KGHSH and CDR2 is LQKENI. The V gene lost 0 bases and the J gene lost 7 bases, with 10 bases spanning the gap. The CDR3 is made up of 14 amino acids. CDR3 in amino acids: CASSPPFGRNEQFF. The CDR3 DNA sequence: TGTGCCAGCTCACCACCGTTTGGACGAAATGAGCAGTTCTTC. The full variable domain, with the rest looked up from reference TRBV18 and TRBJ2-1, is NAGVMQNPRHLVRRRGQEARLRCSPMKGHSHVYWYRQLPEEGLKFMVYLQKENIIDESGMPKERFSAEFPKEGPSILRIQQVVRGDSAAYFCASSPPFGRNEQFFGPGTRLTVL.

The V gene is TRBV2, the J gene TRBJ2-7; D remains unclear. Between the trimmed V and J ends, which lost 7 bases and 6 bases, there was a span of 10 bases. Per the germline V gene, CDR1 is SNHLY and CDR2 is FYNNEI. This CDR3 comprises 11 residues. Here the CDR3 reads CASTLSSEQYF. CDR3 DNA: TGTGCCAGCACATTATCTAGCGAGCAGTACTTC.

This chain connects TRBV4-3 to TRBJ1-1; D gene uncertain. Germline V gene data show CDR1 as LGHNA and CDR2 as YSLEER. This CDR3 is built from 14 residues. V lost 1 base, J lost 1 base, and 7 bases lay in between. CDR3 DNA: TGCGCCAGCAGCCAAGTATTGCAGAACACTGAAGCTTTCTTT. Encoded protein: CASSQVLQNTEAFF.

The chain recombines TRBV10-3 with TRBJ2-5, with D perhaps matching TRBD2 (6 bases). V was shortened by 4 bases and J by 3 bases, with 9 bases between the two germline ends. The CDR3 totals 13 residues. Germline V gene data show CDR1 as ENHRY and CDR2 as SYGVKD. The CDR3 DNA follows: TGTGCCATCAGTGTATCGGGGGAAGAGACCCAGTACTTC. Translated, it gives CAISVSGEETQYF.

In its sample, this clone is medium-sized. The CDR3 coding sequence is TGTGCCAGCAGCTTAGTTGCTCCGATTAACTATGGCTACACCTTC. Its translation is CASSLVAPINYGYTF. The rearrangement links TRBV7-8 to TRBJ1-2; no reliable D call. The CDR3 runs to 15 residues. V was trimmed by 1 base and J by 1 base, leaving 10 bases between them. The germline V gene has CDR1 SGHVS and CDR2 FQNEAQ. Filled out from reference TRBV7-8 and TRBJ1-2, the complete variable domain reads GAGVSQSPRYKVAKRGQDVALRCDPISGHVSLFWYQQALGQGPEFLTYFQNEAQLDKSGLPSDRFFAERPEGSVSTLKIQRTQQEDSAVYLCASSLVAPINYGYTFGSGTRLTVV.